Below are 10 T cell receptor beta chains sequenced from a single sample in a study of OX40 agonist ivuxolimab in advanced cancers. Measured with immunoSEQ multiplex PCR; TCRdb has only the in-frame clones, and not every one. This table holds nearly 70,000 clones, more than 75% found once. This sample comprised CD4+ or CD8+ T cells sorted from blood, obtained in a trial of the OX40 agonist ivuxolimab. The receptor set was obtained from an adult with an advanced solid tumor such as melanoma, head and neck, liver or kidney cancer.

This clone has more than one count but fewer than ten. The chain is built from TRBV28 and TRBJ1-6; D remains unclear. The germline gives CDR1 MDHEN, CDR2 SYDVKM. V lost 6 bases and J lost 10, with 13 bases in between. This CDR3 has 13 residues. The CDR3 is CASRGRVGSPLHF. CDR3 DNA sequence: TGTGCCAGCAGGGGTAGGGTGGGCTCACCCCTCCACTTT.

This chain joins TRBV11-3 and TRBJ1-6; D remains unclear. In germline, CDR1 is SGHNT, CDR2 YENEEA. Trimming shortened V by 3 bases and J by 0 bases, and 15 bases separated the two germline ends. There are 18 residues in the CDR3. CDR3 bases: TGTGCCAGCAGCTTCCTATTCGACATCTACTCCTATAATTCACCCCTCCACTTT. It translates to CASSFLFDIYSYNSPLHF.

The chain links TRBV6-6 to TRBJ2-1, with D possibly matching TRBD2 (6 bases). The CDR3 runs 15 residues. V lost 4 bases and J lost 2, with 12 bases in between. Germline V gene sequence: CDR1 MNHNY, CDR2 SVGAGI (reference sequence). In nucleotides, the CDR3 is TGTGCCAGCAGTTTAAGCGGGTCAGCCTACAATGAGCAGTTCTTC. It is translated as CASSLSGSAYNEQFF.

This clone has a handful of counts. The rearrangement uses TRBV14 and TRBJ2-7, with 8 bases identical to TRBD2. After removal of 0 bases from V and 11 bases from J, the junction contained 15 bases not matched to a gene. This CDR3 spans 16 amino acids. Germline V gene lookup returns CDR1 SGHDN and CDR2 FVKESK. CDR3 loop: CASSQDFGTRSTRKYF. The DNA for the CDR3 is TGTGCCAGCAGCCAAGATTTCGGGACTAGAAGTACGAGGAAGTACTTC.

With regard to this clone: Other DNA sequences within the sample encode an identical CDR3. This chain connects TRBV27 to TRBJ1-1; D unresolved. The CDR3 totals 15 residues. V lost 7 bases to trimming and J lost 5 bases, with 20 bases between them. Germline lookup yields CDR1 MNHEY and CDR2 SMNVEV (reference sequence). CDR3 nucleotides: TGTGCCAGCACCCACAGCGGGGAGGCTTTGACTGAAGCTTTCTTT. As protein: CASTHSGEALTEAFF.

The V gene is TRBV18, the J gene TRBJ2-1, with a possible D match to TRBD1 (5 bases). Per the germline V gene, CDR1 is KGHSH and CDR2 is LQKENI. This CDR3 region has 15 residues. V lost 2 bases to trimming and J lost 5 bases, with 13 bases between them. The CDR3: CASSPWQGRDNEQFF. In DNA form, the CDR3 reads TGTGCCAGCTCACCATGGCAGGGAAGGGACAATGAGCAGTTCTTC.

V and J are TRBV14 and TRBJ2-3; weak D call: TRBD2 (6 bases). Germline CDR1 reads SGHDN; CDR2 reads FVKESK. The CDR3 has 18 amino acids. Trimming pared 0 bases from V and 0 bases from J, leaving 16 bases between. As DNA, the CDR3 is TGTGCCAGCAGCCAAGATTTCCTCCCGGGAGCTAGCACAGATACGCAGTATTTT. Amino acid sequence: CASSQDFLPGASTDTQYF.

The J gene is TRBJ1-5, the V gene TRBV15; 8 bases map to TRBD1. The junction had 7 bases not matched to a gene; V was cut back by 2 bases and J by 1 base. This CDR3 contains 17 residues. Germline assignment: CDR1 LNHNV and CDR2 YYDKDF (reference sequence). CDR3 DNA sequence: TGTGCCACCAGCAGACGCAGGGGGCGGGGGAGCAATCAGCCCCAGCATTTT. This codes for CATSRRRGRGSNQPQHF.

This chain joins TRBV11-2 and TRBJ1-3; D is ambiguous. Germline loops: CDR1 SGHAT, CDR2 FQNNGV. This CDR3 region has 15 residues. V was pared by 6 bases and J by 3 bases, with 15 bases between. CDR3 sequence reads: CASSGLTRDGNTIYF. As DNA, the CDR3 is TGTGCCAGCAGTGGACTTACGCGGGATGGAAACACCATATATTTT.

The CDR3 nucleotides are TGTGCCATCAGTGACCGGGACGAAACCTACGAGCAGTACTTC. This gives the protein CAISDRDETYEQYF. This chain joins TRBV10-3 and TRBJ2-7; D may match TRBD1 or TRBD2 (5 bases each). The CDR3 has 14 amino acids. The ends were cut back, 3 bases at V and 2 bases at J, with 11 bases in the middle. Germline CDR1 reads ENHRY; CDR2 reads SYGVKD.